A single sample gave rise to the 23 T cell receptor beta chains below, sequenced in a study of control samples from healthy donors and cancer patients. Only in-frame clones appear in the TCRdb table, and some are missing; sequencing was by immunoSEQ multiplex PCR. The sample yields about 140,000 clones, more than 85% seen once. Specimen: blood. These receptors were collected from a young man in good health.

V gene TRBV23-1 combines with J gene TRBJ2-4; D ambiguous. TRBV23-1 is an ORF, with its function uncertain. The CDR3 totals 16 residues. Deletions cut 0 bases from V and 1 base from J, with 10 bases between. This chain's CDR3 is CASSQSRKVAKNIQYF. CDR3 in DNA: TGCGCCAGCAGTCAATCCCGGAAAGTGGCCAAAAACATTCAGTACTTC.

This clone was picked up many times. The chain links TRBV6-5 to TRBJ2-7, with TRBD1 matching over 7 bases. This CDR3 is built from 15 residues. From germline, CDR1 is MNHEY and CDR2 SVGAGI. J lost 2 bases, V lost 0 bases, and 4 bases had no gene match. In DNA, the CDR3 is TGTGCCAGCAGTTACTCGATAGGGGGCCCCTACGAGCAGTACTTC. Its protein is CASSYSIGGPYEQYF.

This chain uses TRBV27 with TRBJ2-2; 10 bases align to TRBD2. V lost 4 bases and J lost 5; bases outside the gene matches: 7. Germline V lookup: CDR1 MNHEY, CDR2 SMNVEV (reference sequence). There are 16 residues in the CDR3. In DNA form, the CDR3 reads TGTGCCAGCAGTTCCCCTAGCGGGAGCGCGACCGGGGAGCTGTTTTTT. It yields the protein CASSSPSGSATGELFF.

The J gene is TRBJ2-1, the V gene TRBV3-1 (or the pseudogene TRBV3-2); D might be TRBD1 (6 bases). The V gene's germline CDR1 is LGHDT and CDR2 YNNKEL (reference sequence). V shed 5 bases and J shed 5 bases, with 10 bases lying between them. The CDR3 is 13 amino acids. CDR3 loop: CASSFGQNNEQFF. The CDR3, as DNA: TGTGCCAGCAGCTTCGGACAGAACAATGAGCAGTTCTTC.

This chain links TRBV20-1 with TRBJ1-2, with D maybe TRBD1 (5 bases). The CDR3 runs 13 residues. The germline V gene encodes CDR1 DFQATT and CDR2 SNEGSKA (reference sequence). Trimming shortened V by 3 bases and J by 6 bases, and 14 bases separated the two germline ends. CDR3 sequence (DNA): TGCAGTGCTAGTCTTAGGGGATTCGATGGCTACACCTTC. Translating gives CSASLRGFDGYTF.

This sequence joins TRBV7-8 and TRBJ1-1; D gene unclear. Germline V gene data show CDR1 as SGHVS and CDR2 as FQNEAQ. The CDR3 is made up of 15 amino acids. Trimming stripped 0 bases from V and 1 base from J, with 9 bases between. The chain's CDR3 is CASSLALGANTEAFF. DNA of the CDR3: TGTGCCAGCAGCTTAGCGCTAGGAGCGAACACTGAAGCTTTCTTT. Combining the CDR3 with reference TRBV7-8 and TRBJ1-1 gives the whole variable domain GAGVSQSPRYKVAKRGQDVALRCDPISGHVSLFWYQQALGQGPEFLTYFQNEAQLDKSGLPSDRFFAERPEGSVSTLKIQRTQQEDSAVYLCASSLALGANTEAFFGQGTRLTVV.

This clone showed up just once. V is TRBV7-9 and J is TRBJ2-7; TRBD1 matches 7 bases. Germline V gene data show CDR1 as SEHNR and CDR2 as FQNEAQ (reference sequence). The CDR3 is 14 amino acids. J was trimmed by 1 base and V by 4 bases; bases with no gene match: 4. CDR3 in amino acids: CASSSQGQSYEQYF. As DNA, the CDR3 is TGTGCCAGCAGCTCCCAGGGACAGTCCTACGAGCAGTACTTC.

The V gene is TRBV7-2, the J gene TRBJ2-2; D is unclear. This CDR3 spans 16 amino acids. CDR1 and CDR2 from the germline V gene are SGHTA and FQGNSA. V was trimmed by 4 bases and J by 2 bases, leaving 14 bases between them. CDR3 loop: CASSSTRRTNTGELFF. CDR3 sequence (DNA): TGTGCCAGCAGCTCTACCCGACGAACTAACACCGGGGAGCTGTTTTTT.

The chain has TRBV19 and TRBJ1-2, with a tentative D call TRBD1 (5 bases). CDR1 and CDR2 (germline): LNHDA, SQIVND (reference sequence). Trimming took off 4 bases at V and 3 bases at J, with 15 bases between the two ends. The CDR3 spans 15 residues. Written as DNA, the CDR3 is TGTGCCAGTAGTACGGGAGTAATGGGGCACTATGGCTACACCTTC. Encoded protein: CASSTGVMGHYGYTF.

The J gene is TRBJ2-1, the V gene TRBV7-9; TRBD2 aligns across 9 bases. This CDR3 is 15 amino acids long. With V trimmed by 0 bases and J by 8 bases, 5 bases remained unmatched. Germline V lookup: CDR1 SEHNR, CDR2 FQNEAQ (reference sequence). The CDR3 reads CASSLASGGRDEQFF. Written as DNA, the CDR3 is TGTGCCAGCAGCTTAGCTAGCGGGGGCCGGGATGAGCAGTTCTTC.

This rearrangement joins TRBV12-5 to TRBJ1-5; TRBD1 agrees at 10 bases. Trimming at V came to 6 bases and at J to 5 bases, leaving 7 bases not matched to a gene. The CDR3 contains 15 residues. Germline V gives CDR1 LGHNT, CDR2 FRNRAP. Here the CDR3 DNA reads TGTGCTAGTGGCCCGACAGGGGGCGAGGATCAGCCCCAGCATTTT. Translated, it gives CASGPTGGEDQPQHF.

This rearrangement joins TRBV7-3 to TRBJ1-2, with TRBD1 as a possible D gene (6 bases). Trimming removed 0 bases at V and 4 bases at J, with 15 bases between. Looked up from germline, CDR1 is SGHTA and CDR2 is FQGTGA. There are 16 residues in the CDR3. CDR3: CASSLTKSQGTYGYTF. The CDR3 DNA is TGTGCCAGCAGCTTAACTAAAAGCCAGGGGACCTATGGCTACACCTTC.

The rearrangement joins TRBV6-1 to TRBJ1-4; no clear D. Germline V gene data show CDR1 as MNHNS and CDR2 as SASEGT. This CDR3 is 11 amino acids long. Trimming took 1 base from V and 16 from J, leaving 10 bases between them. The CDR3 loop reads CASSEGPVTFF. CDR3 in DNA: TGTGCCAGCAGTGAAGGGCCGGTAACGTTTTTT.

This clone was found once. This chain links TRBV28 with TRBJ1-1, with a weak D call TRBD1 (6 bases). Trimming pared 2 bases from V and 1 base from J, leaving 11 bases between. This CDR3 is built from 15 residues. Germline V lookup: CDR1 MDHEN, CDR2 SYDVKM. The DNA for the CDR3 is TGTGCCAGCAGTTTAGAGACAGGATCGAACACTGAAGCTTTCTTT. Its translation: CASSLETGSNTEAFF.

The gene calls are TRBV5-1 and TRBJ1-2; perhaps TRBD1 as D (5 bases). Germline CDR1 SGHRS, CDR2 YFSETQ. V lost 5 bases, J lost 0 bases, and 8 bases lay in between. The CDR3 has 13 residues. For the CDR3, the DNA is TGCGCCAGCAGTGGGGGGGCTAACTATGGCTACACCTTC. Translation: CASSGGANYGYTF.

The chain employs TRBV30 and TRBJ1-6; D remains ambiguous. The germline V gene encodes CDR1 GTSNPN and CDR2 SVGIG (reference sequence). The CDR3 covers 13 residues. V lost 3 bases, J lost 4 bases, and 7 bases lay in between. The CDR3 region is CAWRREYNSPLHF. The DNA for the CDR3 is TGTGCCTGGAGGAGAGAGTATAATTCACCCCTCCACTTT.

V is TRBV27 and J is TRBJ1-6; tentatively, D is TRBD1 (5 bases). Germline lookup yields CDR1 MNHEY and CDR2 SMNVEV (reference sequence). V was pared by 6 bases and J by 0 bases, with 18 bases between. The CDR3 is 18 residues long. CDR3 nucleotides: TGTGCCAGCAGCCTTGTGCTTAAGGGGAGCTCCTATAATTCACCCCTCCACTTT. Translating gives CASSLVLKGSSYNSPLHF.

This clone was detected a few times. The chain carries TRBV7-2 and TRBJ1-1, with 8 bases identical to TRBD1. The length of the CDR3 is 15 residues. Germline V lookup: CDR1 SGHTA, CDR2 FQGNSA. V dropped 2 bases and J dropped 4; count of bases not matched to a gene: 6. The CDR3 DNA sequence: TGTGCCAGCAGCTTAACTCTGACAGGGGTCACTGAAGCTTTCTTT. This encodes CASSLTLTGVTEAFF.

The genes are TRBV12-3 or TRBV12-4 and TRBJ2-3, with D perhaps assigned TRBD1 or TRBD2 (5 bases each). Trimming took 6 bases from V and 2 from J, leaving 9 bases between them. The CDR3 spans 13 residues. DNA for the CDR3: TGTGCCAGCAGCAGGGACCACACAGATACGCAGTATTTT. This codes for CASSRDHTDTQYF.

The chain is built from TRBV29-1 and TRBJ1-2; unclear D gene. Germline CDR1 reads SQVTM; CDR2 reads ANQGSEA. The V and J ends lost 6 bases and 6 bases respectively, with 20 bases between them. This CDR3 spans 14 amino acids. The DNA for the CDR3 is TGCAGCGTCGCCCCGTCGGGAGGCGGGAATGGCTACACCTTC. Protein product: CSVAPSGGGNGYTF.

The chain uses TRBV28 and TRBJ1-5; the match to TRBD1 covers 9 bases. Germline V gives CDR1 MDHEN, CDR2 SYDVKM. Trimming at V came to 3 bases and at J to 6 bases, leaving 6 bases not matched to a gene. CDR3 length: 15 residues. CDR3 sequence reads: CASSLAGTGSQPQHF. The DNA of the CDR3 is TGTGCCAGCAGTTTGGCGGGGACAGGGAGTCAGCCCCAGCATTTT. Full variable domain (outside the CDR3, taken from reference TRBV28 and TRBJ1-5): DVKVTQSSRYLVKRTGEKVFLECVQDMDHENMFWYRQDPGLGLRLIYFSYDVKMKEKGDIPEGYSVSREKKERFSLILESASTNQTSMYLCASSLAGTGSQPQHFGDGTRLSIL.

The rearrangement joins TRBV6-5 to TRBJ1-2, with D uncertain. The V gene lost 6 bases and the J gene lost 8 bases, with 16 bases spanning the gap. There are 13 residues in the CDR3. CDR1 is MNHEY, CDR2 SVGAGI, per germline. DNA of the CDR3: TGTGCCAGCAGCCAGGAGGGAAAAGGGGGCTACACCTTC. The encoded protein is CASSQEGKGGYTF.

The chain joins TRBV5-5 to TRBJ1-1; tentative D call: TRBD1 (5 bases). The CDR3 totals 15 residues. CDR1 and CDR2 from the germline V gene are SGHKS and YYEKEE (reference sequence). Trimming left V 1 base short and J 1 base short, with 11 bases between. The CDR3 protein is CASSLTTGGNTEAFF. CDR3 in DNA: TGTGCCAGCAGCTTGACCACCGGGGGGAACACTGAAGCTTTCTTT.